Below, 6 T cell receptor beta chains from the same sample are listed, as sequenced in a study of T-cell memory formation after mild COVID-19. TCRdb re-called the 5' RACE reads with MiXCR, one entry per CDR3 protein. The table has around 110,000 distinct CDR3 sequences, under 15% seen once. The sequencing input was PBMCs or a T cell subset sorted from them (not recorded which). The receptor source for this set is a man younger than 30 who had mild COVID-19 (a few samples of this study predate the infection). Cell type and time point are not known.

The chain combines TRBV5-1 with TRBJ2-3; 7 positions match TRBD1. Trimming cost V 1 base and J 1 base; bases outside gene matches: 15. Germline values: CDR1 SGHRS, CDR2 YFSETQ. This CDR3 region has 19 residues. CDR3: CASSLNQLGGRGGTDTQYF. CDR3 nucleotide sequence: TGCGCCAGCAGCTTGAATCAGTTAGGGGGCAGAGGAGGCACAGATACGCAGTATTTT.

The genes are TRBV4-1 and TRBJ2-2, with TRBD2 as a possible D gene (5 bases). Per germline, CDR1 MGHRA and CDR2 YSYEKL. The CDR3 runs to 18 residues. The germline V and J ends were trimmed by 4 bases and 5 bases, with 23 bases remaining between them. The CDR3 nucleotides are TGCGCCAGCAGCCGATTTGGGAGTTTGGACGTAAAAACCGGGGAGCTGTTTTTT. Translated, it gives CASSRFGSLDVKTGELFF.

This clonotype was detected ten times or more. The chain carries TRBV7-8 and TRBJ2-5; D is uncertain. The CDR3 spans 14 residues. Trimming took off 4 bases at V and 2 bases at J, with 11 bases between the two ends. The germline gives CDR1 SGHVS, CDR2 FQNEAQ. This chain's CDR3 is CASSSIGRQETQYF. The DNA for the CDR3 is TGTGCCAGCAGCTCCATTGGGCGACAAGAGACCCAGTACTTC. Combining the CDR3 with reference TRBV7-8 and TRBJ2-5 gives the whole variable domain GAGVSQSPRYKVAKRGQDVALRCDPISGHVSLFWYQQALGQGPEFLTYFQNEAQLDKSGLPSDRFFAERPEGSVSTLKIQRTQQEDSAVYLCASSSIGRQETQYFGPGTRLLVL.

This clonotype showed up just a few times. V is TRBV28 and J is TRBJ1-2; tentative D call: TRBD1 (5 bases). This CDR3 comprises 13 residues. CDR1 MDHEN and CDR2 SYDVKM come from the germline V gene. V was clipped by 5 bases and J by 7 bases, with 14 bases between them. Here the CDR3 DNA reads TGTGCCAGCAGTAGAGGAGGGGTCTCTGGCTACACCTTC. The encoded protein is CASSRGGVSGYTF.

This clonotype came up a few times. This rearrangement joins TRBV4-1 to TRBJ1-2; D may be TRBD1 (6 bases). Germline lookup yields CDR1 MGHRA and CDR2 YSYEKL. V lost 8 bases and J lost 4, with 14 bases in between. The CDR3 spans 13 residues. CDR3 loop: CASAGGQFYGYTF. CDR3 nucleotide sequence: TGCGCCAGCGCCGGGGGGCAGTTCTATGGCTACACCTTC.

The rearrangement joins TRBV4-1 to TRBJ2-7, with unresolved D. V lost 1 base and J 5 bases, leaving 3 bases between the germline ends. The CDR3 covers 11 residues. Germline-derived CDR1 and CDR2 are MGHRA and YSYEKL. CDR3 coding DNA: TGCGCCAGCAGCCAAGCTAACGAGCAGTACTTC. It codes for CASSQANEQYF.